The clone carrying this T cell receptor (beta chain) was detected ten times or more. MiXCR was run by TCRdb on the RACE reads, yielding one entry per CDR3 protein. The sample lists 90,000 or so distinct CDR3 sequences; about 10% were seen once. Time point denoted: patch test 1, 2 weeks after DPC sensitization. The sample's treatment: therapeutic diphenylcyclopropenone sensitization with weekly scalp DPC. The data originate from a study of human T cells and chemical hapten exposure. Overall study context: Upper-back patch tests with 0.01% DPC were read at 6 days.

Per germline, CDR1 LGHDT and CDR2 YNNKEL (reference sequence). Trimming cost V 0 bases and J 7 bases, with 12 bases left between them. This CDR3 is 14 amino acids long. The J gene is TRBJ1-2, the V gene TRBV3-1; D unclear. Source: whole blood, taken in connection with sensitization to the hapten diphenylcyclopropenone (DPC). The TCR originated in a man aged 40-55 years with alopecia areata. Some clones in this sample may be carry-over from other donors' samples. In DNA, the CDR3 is TGTGCCAGCAGCCAAGAGAATCTCAGAGGTGGCTACACCTTC. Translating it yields CASSQENLRGGYTF.